What follows are 5 T cell receptor beta chains derived from one specimen sequenced in a study of technical replicates of blood from a few donors. The method was immunoSEQ multiplex PCR; TCRdb's version includes in-frame clones alone and lacks a portion of them. This table has fewer than 60,000 clones, roughly 95% appearing once. The material sequenced was PBMCs. The origin of the receptors is a human donor in good health. Some clones in this sample may be carry-over from other donors' samples.

This clone was picked up one time. The gene calls are TRBV5-6 and TRBJ2-2; 7 bases line up with TRBD2. V dropped 4 bases and J dropped 1; count of bases not matched to a gene: 4. The germline gives CDR1 SGHDT, CDR2 YYEEEE. CDR3 size: 15 residues. CDR3 sequence (DNA): TGTGCCAGCAGCCCAAGCGGGAAGAACACCGGGGAGCTGTTTTTT. This translates into CASSPSGKNTGELFF.

The rearrangement links TRBV30 to TRBJ2-1; D gene uncertain. Germline CDR1 is GTSNPN and CDR2 is SVGIG (reference sequence). V was cut by 1 base and J by 5 bases, with 6 bases left in between. The CDR3 covers 12 residues. CDR3 coding DNA: TGTGCCTGGAGTGGTGGCCACAATGAGCAGTTCTTC. Translated, it gives CAWSGGHNEQFF.

DNA of the CDR3: TGTGCCAGTAGACCTACCGACGGGACAGTGAGACCGAACACTGAAGCTTTCTTT. It encodes CASRPTDGTVRPNTEAFF. The chain carries TRBV19 and TRBJ1-1; 7 positions match TRBD1. Germline loops: CDR1 LNHDA, CDR2 SQIVND (reference sequence). The V and J ends lost 6 bases and 1 base, in that order; junction bases with no gene match: 17. This CDR3 region has 18 residues.

To note about this clone: Additional DNA sequences in this sample encode the identical CDR3. The chain recombines TRBV7-2 with TRBJ1-1, with D unclear. Trimming cost V 4 bases and J 2 bases, with 8 bases left between them. CDR1 SGHTA and CDR2 FQGNSA come from the germline V gene. This CDR3 contains 13 residues. For the CDR3, the DNA is TGTGCCAGCAGCTCCCGGGGTAACACTGAAGCTTTCTTT. It is translated as CASSSRGNTEAFF.

The gene calls are TRBV18 and TRBJ2-7, with D possibly being TRBD2 (6 bases). This CDR3 region has 15 residues. CDR1 KGHSH and CDR2 LQKENI come from the germline V gene. The V and J ends lost 3 bases and 6 bases respectively, with 18 bases between them. This chain's CDR3 is CASSPWSGGSGEQYF. The CDR3 bases are TGTGCCAGCTCACCGTGGTCAGGAGGGAGCGGCGAGCAGTACTTC.